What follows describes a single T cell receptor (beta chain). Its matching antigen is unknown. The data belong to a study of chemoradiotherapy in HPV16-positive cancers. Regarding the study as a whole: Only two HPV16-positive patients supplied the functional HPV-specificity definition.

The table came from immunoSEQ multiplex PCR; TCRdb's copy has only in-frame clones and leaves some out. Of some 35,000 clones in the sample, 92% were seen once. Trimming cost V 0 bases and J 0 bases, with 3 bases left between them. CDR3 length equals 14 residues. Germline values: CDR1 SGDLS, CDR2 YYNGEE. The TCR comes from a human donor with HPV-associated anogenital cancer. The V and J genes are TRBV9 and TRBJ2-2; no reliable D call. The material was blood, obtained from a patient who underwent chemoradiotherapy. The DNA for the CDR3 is TGTGCCAGCAGCGTAGAAGCGAACACCGGGGAGCTGTTTTTT. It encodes CASSVEANTGELFF.